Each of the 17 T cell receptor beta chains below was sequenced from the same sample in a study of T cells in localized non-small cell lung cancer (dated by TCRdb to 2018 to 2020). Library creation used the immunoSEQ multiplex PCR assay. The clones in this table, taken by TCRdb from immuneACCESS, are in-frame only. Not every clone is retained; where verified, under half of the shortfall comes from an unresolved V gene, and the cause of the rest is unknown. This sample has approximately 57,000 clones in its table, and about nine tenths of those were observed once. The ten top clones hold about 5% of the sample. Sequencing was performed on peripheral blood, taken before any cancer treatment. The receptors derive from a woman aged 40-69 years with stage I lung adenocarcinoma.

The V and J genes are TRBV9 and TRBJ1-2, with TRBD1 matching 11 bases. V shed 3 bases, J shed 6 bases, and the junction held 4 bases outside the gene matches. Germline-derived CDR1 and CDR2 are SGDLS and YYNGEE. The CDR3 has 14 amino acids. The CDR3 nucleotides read TGTGCCAGCAGCGGAGGACAGGGGGCGAATGGCTACACCTTC. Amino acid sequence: CASSGGQGANGYTF.

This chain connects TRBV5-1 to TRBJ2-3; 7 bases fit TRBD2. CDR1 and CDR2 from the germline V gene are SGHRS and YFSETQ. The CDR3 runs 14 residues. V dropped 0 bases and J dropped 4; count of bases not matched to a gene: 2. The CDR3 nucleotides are TGCGCCAGCAGCTTGGCGGGGGGACCAGATACGCAGTATTTT. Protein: CASSLAGGPDTQYF.

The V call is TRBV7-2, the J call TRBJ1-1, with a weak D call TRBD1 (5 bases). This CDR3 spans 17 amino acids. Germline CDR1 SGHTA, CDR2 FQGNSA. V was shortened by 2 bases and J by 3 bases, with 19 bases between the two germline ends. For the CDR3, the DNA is TGTGCCAGCAGCTTAACCCCGGGACGAAGGAGCTACACTGAAGCTTTCTTT. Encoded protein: CASSLTPGRRSYTEAFF. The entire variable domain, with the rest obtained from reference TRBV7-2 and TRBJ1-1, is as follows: GAGVSQSPSNKVTEKGKDVELRCDPISGHTALYWYRQSLGQGLEFLIYFQGNSAPDKSGLPSDRFSAERTGGSVSTLTIQRTQQEDSAVYLCASSLTPGRRSYTEAFFGQGTRLTVV.

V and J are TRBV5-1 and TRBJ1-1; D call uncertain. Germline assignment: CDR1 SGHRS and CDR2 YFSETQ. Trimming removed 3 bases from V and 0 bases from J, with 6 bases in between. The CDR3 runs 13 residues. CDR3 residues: CASSYSVNTEAFF. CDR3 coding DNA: TGCGCCAGCAGCTATTCGGTGAACACTGAAGCTTTCTTT.

In nucleotides, the CDR3 is TGCGCCAGCAGCTTTTTACCCGACTACGAGCAGTACTTC. It codes for CASSFLPDYEQYF. V gene TRBV4-3 combines with J gene TRBJ2-7; D remains ambiguous. The V and J ends lost 5 bases and 3 bases respectively, with 11 bases between them. This CDR3 is 13 amino acids long. Per the germline V gene, CDR1 is LGHNA and CDR2 is YSLEER.

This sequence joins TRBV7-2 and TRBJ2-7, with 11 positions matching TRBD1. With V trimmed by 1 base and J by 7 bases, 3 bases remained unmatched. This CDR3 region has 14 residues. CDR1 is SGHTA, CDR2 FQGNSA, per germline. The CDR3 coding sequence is TGTGCCAGCAGCTTAGGGACAGGGGGCCAGGAGCAGTACTTC. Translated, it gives CASSLGTGGQEQYF.

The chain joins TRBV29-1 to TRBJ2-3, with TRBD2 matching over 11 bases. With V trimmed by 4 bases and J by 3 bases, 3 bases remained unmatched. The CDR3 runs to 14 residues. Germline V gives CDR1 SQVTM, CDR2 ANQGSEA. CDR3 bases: TGCAGCGTTGTTCCTAGCGGGGGGACAGATACGCAGTATTTT. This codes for CSVVPSGGTDTQYF.

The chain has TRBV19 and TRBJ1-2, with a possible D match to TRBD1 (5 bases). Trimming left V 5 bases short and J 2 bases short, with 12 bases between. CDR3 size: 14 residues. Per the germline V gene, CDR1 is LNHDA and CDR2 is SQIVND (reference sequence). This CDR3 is CASSWAGNNYGYTF. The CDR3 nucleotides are TGTGCCAGTAGTTGGGCAGGGAACAACTATGGCTACACCTTC.

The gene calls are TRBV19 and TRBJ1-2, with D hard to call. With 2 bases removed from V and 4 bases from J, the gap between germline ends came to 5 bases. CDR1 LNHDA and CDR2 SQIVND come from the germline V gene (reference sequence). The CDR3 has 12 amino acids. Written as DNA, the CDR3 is TGTGCCAGTAGTATAAGTGGCTATGGCTACACCTTC. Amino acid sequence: CASSISGYGYTF.

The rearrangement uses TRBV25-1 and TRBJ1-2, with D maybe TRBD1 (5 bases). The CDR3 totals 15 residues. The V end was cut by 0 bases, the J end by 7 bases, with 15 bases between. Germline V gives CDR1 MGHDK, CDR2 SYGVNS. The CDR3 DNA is TGTGCCAGCAGTGAATATAGCGGGGGAGAAGGTGGCTACACCTTC. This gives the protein CASSEYSGGEGGYTF.

The DNA for the CDR3 is TGTGCCAGCTCACCACTGGGACCGATTCAAGTGGACACTGAAGCTTTCTTT. This gives the protein CASSPLGPIQVDTEAFF. V usage is TRBV18 and J usage is TRBJ1-1; D is perhaps TRBD1 (5 bases). Germline V gene sequence: CDR1 KGHSH, CDR2 LQKENI. This CDR3 has 17 amino acids. Trimming left V 1 base short and J 3 bases short, with 18 bases between.

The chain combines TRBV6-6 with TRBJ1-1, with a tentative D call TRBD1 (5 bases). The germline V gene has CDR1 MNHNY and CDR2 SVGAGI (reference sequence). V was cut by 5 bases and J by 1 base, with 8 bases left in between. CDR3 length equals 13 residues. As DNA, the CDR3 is TGTGCCAGCAGTGGAAGGGGGAACACTGAAGCTTTCTTT. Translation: CASSGRGNTEAFF.

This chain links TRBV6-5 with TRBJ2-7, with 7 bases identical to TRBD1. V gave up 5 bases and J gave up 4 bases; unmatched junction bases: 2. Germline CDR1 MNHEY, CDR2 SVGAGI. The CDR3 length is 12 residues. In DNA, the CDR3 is TGTGCCAGCAGTGACAGGGCTTACGAGCAGTACTTC. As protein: CASSDRAYEQYF.

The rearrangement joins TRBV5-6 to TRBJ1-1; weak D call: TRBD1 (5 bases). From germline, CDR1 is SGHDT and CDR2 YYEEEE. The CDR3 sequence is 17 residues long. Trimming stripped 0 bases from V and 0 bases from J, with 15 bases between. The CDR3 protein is CASSLGGAGRLNTEAFF. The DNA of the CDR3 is TGTGCCAGCAGCTTGGGAGGGGCAGGGAGGCTGAACACTGAAGCTTTCTTT.

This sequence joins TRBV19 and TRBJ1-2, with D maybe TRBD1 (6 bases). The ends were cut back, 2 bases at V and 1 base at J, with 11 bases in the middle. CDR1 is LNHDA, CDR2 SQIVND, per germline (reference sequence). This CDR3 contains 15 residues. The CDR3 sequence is CASSITDSSNYGYTF. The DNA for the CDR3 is TGTGCCAGTAGTATAACGGACAGTAGTAACTATGGCTACACCTTC.

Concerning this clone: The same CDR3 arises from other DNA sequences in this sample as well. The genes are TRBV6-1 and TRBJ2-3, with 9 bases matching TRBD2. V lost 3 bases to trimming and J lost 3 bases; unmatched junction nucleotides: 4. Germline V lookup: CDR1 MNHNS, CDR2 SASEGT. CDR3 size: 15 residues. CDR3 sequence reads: CASSEGGGATDTQYF. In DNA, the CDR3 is TGTGCCAGCAGTGAGGGCGGGGGGGCTACAGATACGCAGTATTTT.

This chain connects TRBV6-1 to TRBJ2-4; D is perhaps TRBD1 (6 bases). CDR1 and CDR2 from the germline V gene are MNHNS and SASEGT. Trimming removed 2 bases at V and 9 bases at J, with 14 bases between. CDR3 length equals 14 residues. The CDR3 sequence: CASSEPGQSSIQYF. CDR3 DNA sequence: TGTGCCAGCAGTGAACCTGGACAGAGTTCCATTCAGTACTTC.